This TCR beta chain came from a study of T cell changes during pregnancy in multiple sclerosis. The CDR3 spans 15 residues. Clones were read by immunoSEQ multiplex PCR, and TCRdb kept only the in-frame ones, dropping some. The sample records around 100,000 clones, about nine tenths being singletons. Material: peripheral blood, obtained in the second trimester of pregnancy. The source is a female donor with multiple sclerosis, enrolled in a pregnancy study. This chain joins TRBV1 and TRBJ1-2. TRBV1 is a recognized pseudogene. CDR3 protein: CTSSTGKGGTYGYTF. CDR3 DNA: TGCACCAGCAGCACCGGTAAGGGGGGGACCTATGGCTACACCTTC.